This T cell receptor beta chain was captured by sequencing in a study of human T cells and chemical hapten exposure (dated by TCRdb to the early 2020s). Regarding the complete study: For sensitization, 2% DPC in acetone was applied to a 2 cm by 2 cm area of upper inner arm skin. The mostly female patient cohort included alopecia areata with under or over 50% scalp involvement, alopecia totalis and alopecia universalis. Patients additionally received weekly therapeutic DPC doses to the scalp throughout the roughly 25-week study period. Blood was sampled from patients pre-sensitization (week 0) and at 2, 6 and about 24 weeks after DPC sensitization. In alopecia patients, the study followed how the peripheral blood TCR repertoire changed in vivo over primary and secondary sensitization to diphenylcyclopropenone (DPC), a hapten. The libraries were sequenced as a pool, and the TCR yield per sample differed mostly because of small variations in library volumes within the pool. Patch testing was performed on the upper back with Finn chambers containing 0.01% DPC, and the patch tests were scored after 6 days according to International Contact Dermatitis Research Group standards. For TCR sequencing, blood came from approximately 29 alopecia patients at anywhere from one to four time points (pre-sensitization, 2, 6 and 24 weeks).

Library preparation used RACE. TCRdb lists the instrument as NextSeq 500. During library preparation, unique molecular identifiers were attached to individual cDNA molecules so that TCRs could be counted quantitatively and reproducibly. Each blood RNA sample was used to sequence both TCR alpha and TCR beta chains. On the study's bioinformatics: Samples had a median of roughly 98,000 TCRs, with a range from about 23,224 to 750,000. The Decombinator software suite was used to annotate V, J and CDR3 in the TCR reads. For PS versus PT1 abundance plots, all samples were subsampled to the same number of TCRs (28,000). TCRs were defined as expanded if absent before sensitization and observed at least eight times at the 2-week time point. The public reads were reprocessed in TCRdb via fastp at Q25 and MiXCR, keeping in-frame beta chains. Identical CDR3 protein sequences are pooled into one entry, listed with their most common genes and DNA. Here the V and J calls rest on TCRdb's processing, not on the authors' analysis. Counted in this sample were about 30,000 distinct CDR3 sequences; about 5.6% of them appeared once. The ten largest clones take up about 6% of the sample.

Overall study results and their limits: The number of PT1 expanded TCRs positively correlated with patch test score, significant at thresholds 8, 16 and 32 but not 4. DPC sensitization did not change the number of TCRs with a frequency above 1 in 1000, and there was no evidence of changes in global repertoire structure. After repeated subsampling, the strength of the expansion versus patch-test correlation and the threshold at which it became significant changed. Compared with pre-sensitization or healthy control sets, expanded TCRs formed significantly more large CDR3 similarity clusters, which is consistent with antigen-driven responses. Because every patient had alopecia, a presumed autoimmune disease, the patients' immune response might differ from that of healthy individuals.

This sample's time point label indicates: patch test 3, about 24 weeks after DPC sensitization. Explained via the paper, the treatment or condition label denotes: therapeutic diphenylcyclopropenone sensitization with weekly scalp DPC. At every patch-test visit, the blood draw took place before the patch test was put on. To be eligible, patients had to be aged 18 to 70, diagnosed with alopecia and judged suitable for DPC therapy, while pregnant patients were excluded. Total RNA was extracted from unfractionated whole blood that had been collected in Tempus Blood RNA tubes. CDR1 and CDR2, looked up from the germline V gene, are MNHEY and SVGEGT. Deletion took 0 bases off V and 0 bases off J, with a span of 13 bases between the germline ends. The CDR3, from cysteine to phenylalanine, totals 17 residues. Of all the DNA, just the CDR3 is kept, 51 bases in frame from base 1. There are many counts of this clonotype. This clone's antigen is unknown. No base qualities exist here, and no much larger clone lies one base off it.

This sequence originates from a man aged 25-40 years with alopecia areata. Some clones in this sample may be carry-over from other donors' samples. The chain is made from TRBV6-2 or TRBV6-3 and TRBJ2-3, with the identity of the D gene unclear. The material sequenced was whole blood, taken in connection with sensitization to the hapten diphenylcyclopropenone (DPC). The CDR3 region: CASSYSPAEASTDTQYF. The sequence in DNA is TGTGCCAGCAGTTACTCTCCGGCAGAGGCTAGCACAGATACGCAGTATTTT.